These T cell receptor beta chains were read from a single sample in a study of shared clonotypes between healthy human individuals. Here immunoSEQ multiplex PCR was the method, and the copy in TCRdb shows in-frame clones only, minus some. The table lists millions of clones, 85% to 95% of them singletons, with about 0.41% in the top ten. Specimen: naive CD4+ T cells from PBMCs. These TCRs come from a man younger than 30 in good health. Some clones in this sample may be carry-over from other donors' samples. CDR3s include the opening cysteine and the closing phenylalanine or tryptophan. A D gene is named only where the DNA matches it firmly.

D gene	CDR3 length	J gene	V gene	CDR3 DNA	CDR3 protein
.	12	TRBJ2-2	TRBV28	TGTGCCAGCAGTTTATTAGTCGGGGAGCTGTTTTTT	CASSLLVGELFF
TRBD1	19	TRBJ2-7	TRBV27	TGTGCCAGCAGTTTAAAAAGGGTTTTCGGGACAGGTGACTCCTACGAGCAGTACTTC	CASSLKRVFGTGDSYEQYF
.	13	TRBJ2-3	TRBV5-1	TGCGCCAGCAGCAGGACTAGCACAGATACGCAGTATTTT	CASSRTSTDTQYF
.	12	TRBJ2-3	TRBV29-1	TGCAGCGTTGAGAAGAACGCAGATACGCAGTATTTT	CSVEKNADTQYF
TRBD1	13	TRBJ2-7	TRBV25-1	TGTGCCAGCAGTAGCTACAGGGGGGACGAGCAGTACTTC	CASSSYRGDEQYF
.	15	TRBJ1-5	TRBV7-9	TGTGCCAGCAGCTCAGGGACCCCAGCCCGTCGGCCCCAGCATTTT	CASSSGTPARRPQHF
.	15	TRBJ2-3	TRBV7-3	TGTGCCAGCAGCTTAACCTCCCAGGGCACAGATACGCAGTATTTT	CASSLTSQGTDTQYF
.	14	TRBJ2-7	TRBV7-9	TGTGCCAGCAGCTTTAATGCTCTGCCCTACGAGCAGTACTTC	CASSFNALPYEQYF
TRBD1	14	TRBJ2-7	TRBV18	TGTGCCAGCTCACCAAAGGGGGCACAGTACGAGCAGTACTTC	CASSPKGAQYEQYF
TRBD2	14	TRBJ2-1	TRBV18	TGTGCCAGCTCACCCCCTGGGAGGGCCAATGAGCAGTTCTTC	CASSPPGRANEQFF
.	14	TRBJ2-3	TRBV21-1	TGTGCCAGTTTGGGCGTACGGGGCACAGATACGCAGTATTTT	CASLGVRGTDTQYF
.	11	TRBJ2-7	TRBV2	TGTGCCACCAGCGTTTTACACGAGCAGTACTTC	CATSVLHEQYF